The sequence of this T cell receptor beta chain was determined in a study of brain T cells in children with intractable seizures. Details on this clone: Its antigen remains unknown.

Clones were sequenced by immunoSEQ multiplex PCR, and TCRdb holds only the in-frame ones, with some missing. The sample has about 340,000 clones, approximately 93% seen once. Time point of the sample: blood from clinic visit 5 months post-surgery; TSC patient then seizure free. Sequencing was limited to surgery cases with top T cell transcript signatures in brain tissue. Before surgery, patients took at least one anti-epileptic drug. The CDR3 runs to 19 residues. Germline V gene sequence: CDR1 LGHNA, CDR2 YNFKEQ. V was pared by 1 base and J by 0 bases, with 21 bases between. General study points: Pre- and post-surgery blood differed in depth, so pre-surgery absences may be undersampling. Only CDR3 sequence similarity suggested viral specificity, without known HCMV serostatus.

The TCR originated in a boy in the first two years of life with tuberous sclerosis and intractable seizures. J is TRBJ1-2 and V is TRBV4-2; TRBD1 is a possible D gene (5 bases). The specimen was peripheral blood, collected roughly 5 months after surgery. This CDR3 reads CASSQVIFWGEAPNYGYTF. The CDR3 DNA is TGTGCCAGCAGCCAAGTGATTTTTTGGGGCGAAGCTCCTAACTATGGCTACACCTTC.